Shown below are 10 T cell receptor beta chains from a single sample sequenced in a study of blood T cell repertoires in COVID-19 (dated by TCRdb to the early 2020s). Library prep was done by the immunoSEQ multiplex PCR assay. TCRdb obtained this table from immuneACCESS and retained in-frame rearrangements with V and J assigned. These tables miss some clones; where compared with another copy, unresolved V genes account for less than half of the shortfall, and the remainder is unexplained. Recorded for this sample are 140,000 to 150,000 clones; just under 85% of them occurred a single time. Jointly, the top ten make up roughly 3.4% of the sample. The sequenced sample was PBMCs or T cells enriched from blood (not recorded which). Source of these receptors: a woman aged 50 to 65 with acute COVID-19.

The chain is built from TRBV11-2 and TRBJ2-3, with D possibly TRBD2 on 5 matching bases. The germline V and J ends were trimmed by 6 bases and 4 bases, with 17 bases remaining between them. The CDR3 consists of 15 residues. From germline, CDR1 is SGHAT and CDR2 FQNNGV. CDR3 DNA: TGTGCCAGCAGAGTGGGAACTAGTAAATCAGATACGCAGTATTTT. Its translation: CASRVGTSKSDTQYF.

There are a few counts of this clone. Written as DNA, the CDR3 is TGCGCCAGCAGCTTCACCCCGGACAGGGCGGATAATTCACCCCTCCACTTT. Translating gives CASSFTPDRADNSPLHF. V is TRBV5-1 and J is TRBJ1-6, with 8 nucleotides matching TRBD1. This CDR3 contains 17 residues. Germline V gene data show CDR1 as SGHRS and CDR2 as YFSETQ. V lost 2 bases, J lost 5 bases, and 9 bases stayed unmatched.

This clone appeared a single time. J is TRBJ1-2 and V is TRBV5-1; 10 bases line up with TRBD1. Trimming cost V 3 bases and J 5 bases; bases outside gene matches: 1. Germline CDR1 is SGHRS and CDR2 is YFSETQ. The CDR3 has 13 residues. In DNA, the CDR3 is TGCGCCAGCAGCTCGGGACAGGGGTATGGCTACACCTTC. Amino acids: CASSSGQGYGYTF.

The chain combines TRBV10-2 with TRBJ1-5; D not resolved. This CDR3 is built from 13 residues. The germline CDR1 and CDR2 sequences are WSHSY and SAAADI. The ends were cut back, 7 bases at V and 0 bases at J, with 7 bases in the middle. The CDR3 DNA follows: TGCGCCAGCACAGACTATAGCAATCAGCCCCAGCATTTT. Translation gives CASTDYSNQPQHF.

This clone was seen once. The chain couples TRBV2 to TRBJ2-5; 11 nucleotides align to TRBD2. With 4 bases clipped from V and 2 bases from J, the junction kept 6 bases outside the gene matches. This CDR3 region has 16 residues. The germline gives CDR1 SNHLY, CDR2 FYNNEI. CDR3 loop: CASSGWLAGGQETQYF. For the CDR3, the DNA is TGTGCCAGCAGTGGCTGGCTAGCGGGAGGTCAAGAGACCCAGTACTTC.

This clone has more than one count but fewer than ten. The chain links TRBV7-2 to TRBJ2-4; D is perhaps TRBD1 (5 bases). The CDR3 loop spans 13 amino acids. Germline V gene sequence: CDR1 SGHTA, CDR2 FQGNSA. V dropped 1 base and J dropped 8 bases, with 9 bases sitting between them. The CDR3, as DNA: TGTGCCAGCAGCTTAGTGTTCAGGGACATTCAGTACTTC. Translated: CASSLVFRDIQYF.

V and J are TRBV19 and TRBJ1-2; the match to TRBD1 covers 7 bases. The CDR3 consists of 13 residues. With 9 bases clipped from V and 8 bases from J, the junction kept 12 bases outside the gene matches. Germline V lookup: CDR1 LNHDA, CDR2 SQIVND (reference sequence). Here the CDR3 DNA reads TGTGCCAGCCGACTAGAGGGGGCTGCAGGCTACACCTTC. Residues: CASRLEGAAGYTF.

This rearrangement joins TRBV5-1 to TRBJ1-3; 7 bases fit TRBD1. V was pared by 2 bases and J by 2 bases, with 4 bases of the junction left unmatched. This CDR3 has 15 amino acids. Germline V CDR1 and CDR2: SGHRS, YFSETQ. In DNA form, the CDR3 reads TGCGCCAGCAGCTTAGGGACAGTGACTGGAAACACCATATATTTT. This encodes CASSLGTVTGNTIYF.

The rearrangement links TRBV7-3 to TRBJ2-1; 9 nucleotides agree with TRBD2. V was clipped by 2 bases and J by 6 bases; unmatched bases: 8. The CDR3 is 16 amino acids. Germline values: CDR1 SGHTA, CDR2 FQGTGA. The chain's CDR3 is CASSLEGAGGLNEQFF. The CDR3 DNA reads TGTGCCAGCAGCTTAGAGGGGGCGGGAGGGCTCAATGAGCAGTTCTTC.

This clone was detected a few times. This chain links TRBV6-5 with TRBJ1-3, with TRBD1 as a possible D gene (5 bases). This CDR3 is built from 14 residues. Germline V CDR1 and CDR2: MNHEY, SVGAGI. The V gene lost 7 bases and the J gene lost 2 bases, with 12 bases spanning the gap. The CDR3 loop is CASNPRGTGNTIYF. In nucleotides, the CDR3 is TGTGCCAGCAACCCCCGGGGGACTGGAAACACCATATATTTT.